This is a list of T cell receptor beta chains from one sample in a study of cytomegalovirus exposure and HLA in healthy donors. Here immunoSEQ multiplex PCR was the method, and the copy in TCRdb shows in-frame clones only, minus some. The repertoire has some 160,000 clones, approximately 88% of them found once; the top ten carry under 2%. Sequences were obtained from PBMCs. The receptors come from a young woman in good health and CMV-seronegative. Both conserved end residues are part of each CDR3. D genes are given only for firm matches. Size is omitted from some rows. Given values are once, few, many or a class for expanded clones.

V	J	size	D	CDR3	DNA
TRBV30	TRBJ2-6	-	TRBD1	CAWGTGVNSGANVLTF	TGTGCCTGGGGGACAGGGGTTAACTCTGGGGCCAACGTCCTGACTTTC
TRBV9	TRBJ2-1	once	-	CASSGLLGHEQFF	TGTGCCAGCAGCGGATTACTAGGGCATGAGCAGTTCTTC
TRBV14	TRBJ1-1	-	TRBD1	CASSQESFLWVRGQGGAFF	TGTGCCAGCAGCCAAGAGAGTTTCCTTTGGGTCAGGGGCCAGGGGGGAGCTTTCTTT
TRBV7-9	TRBJ1-2	-	-	CASSQGPTRGGNYGYTF	TGTGCCAGCAGCCAAGGCCCAACTAGGGGGGGCAACTATGGCTACACCTTC
TRBV9	TRBJ1-1	-	-	CASSVTGTNTEAFF	TGTGCCAGCAGCGTAACAGGGACGAACACTGAAGCTTTCTTT
TRBV4-1	TRBJ1-2	-	TRBD1	CASSQDQGTGNGYTF	TGCGCCAGCAGCCAAGATCAAGGGACAGGGAATGGCTACACCTTC
TRBV25-1	TRBJ1-1	once	-	CAPREGEGPQGNTEAFF	TGTGCCCCCAGGGAAGGGGAGGGGCCCCAAGGGAACACTGAAGCTTTCTTT
TRBV5-1	TRBJ2-3	-	TRBD2	CASQAGETDTQYF	TGCGCCAGCCAGGCGGGGGAGACAGATACGCAGTATTTT
TRBV25-1	TRBJ1-3	few	-	CASTEWGNTIYF	TGTGCCAGCACCGAGTGGGGAAACACCATATATTTT
TRBV19	TRBJ2-1	-	-	CASSSGTSGRNEQFF	TGTGCCAGTAGTAGCGGGACCTCGGGCCGGAATGAGCAGTTCTTC
TRBV28	TRBJ1-1	-	-	CASRTQGRREAFF	TGTGCCAGCAGGACTCAGGGTCGCCGTGAAGCTTTCTTT
TRBV28	TRBJ2-7	-	TRBD1	CASSLPSGQDFEQYF	TGTGCCAGCAGTTTACCATCGGGACAGGACTTCGAGCAGTACTTC
TRBV7-9	TRBJ1-1	-	TRBD1	CASRPFRDRGLGTEAFF	TGTGCCAGCAGGCCGTTCCGAGACAGGGGGCTCGGTACTGAAGCTTTCTTT
TRBV28	TRBJ1-5	-	TRBD1	CASSLWPGRGTVEGGQPQHF	TGTGCCAGCAGTTTATGGCCAGGCAGGGGGACTGTCGAAGGTGGTCAGCCCCAGCATTTT
TRBV9	TRBJ1-1	-	-	CASSAEGTQAFF	TGTGCCAGCAGCGCAGAGGGGACTCAAGCTTTCTTT
TRBV10-3	TRBJ1-2	once	TRBD1	CAIRGQGDGYTF	TGTGCCATCAGGGGACAGGGGGATGGCTACACCTTC
TRBV29-1	TRBJ2-5	once	TRBD2	CSVAVTSGGQETQYF	TGCAGCGTTGCGGTTACTAGCGGGGGACAAGAGACCCAGTACTTC
TRBV28	TRBJ2-7	-	-	CASATVSYEQYF	TGTGCCAGCGCCACAGTTTCCTACGAGCAGTACTTC
TRBV18	TRBJ1-3	-	TRBD1	CASSPTGTGENTIYF	TGTGCCAGCTCACCGACCGGGACAGGGGAAAACACCATATATTTT
TRBV19	TRBJ2-3	-	TRBD2	CASSIRRGGLGDTQYF	TGTGCCAGTAGTATCCGGCGGGGGGGCCTTGGAGATACGCAGTATTTT
TRBV7-9	TRBJ2-7	-	-	CSSRARDGGYEQYF	TGTTCCAGCAGGGCGAGGGACGGGGGTTACGAGCAGTACTTC
TRBV29-1	TRBJ2-2	-	TRBD1	CSVARGTGTNTGELFF	TGCAGCGTTGCCCGGGGGACAGGAACGAACACCGGGGAGCTGTTTTTT
TRBV28	TRBJ1-2	once	TRBD1	CASTWDRGFGYTF	TGTGCCAGCACTTGGGACAGGGGTTTTGGCTACACCTTC